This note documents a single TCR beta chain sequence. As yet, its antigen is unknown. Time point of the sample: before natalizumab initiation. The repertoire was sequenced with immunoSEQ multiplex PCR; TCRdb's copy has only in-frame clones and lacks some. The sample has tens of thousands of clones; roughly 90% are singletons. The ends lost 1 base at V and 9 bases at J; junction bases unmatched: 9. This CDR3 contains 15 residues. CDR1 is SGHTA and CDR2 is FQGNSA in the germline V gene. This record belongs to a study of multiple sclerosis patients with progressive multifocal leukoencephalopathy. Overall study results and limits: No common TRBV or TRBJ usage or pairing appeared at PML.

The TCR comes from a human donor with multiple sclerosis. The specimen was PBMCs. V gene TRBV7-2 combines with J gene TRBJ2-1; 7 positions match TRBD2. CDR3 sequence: CASSLGPSGLSEQFF. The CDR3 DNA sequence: TGTGCCAGCAGCTTAGGTCCTAGCGGACTTAGTGAGCAGTTCTTC.